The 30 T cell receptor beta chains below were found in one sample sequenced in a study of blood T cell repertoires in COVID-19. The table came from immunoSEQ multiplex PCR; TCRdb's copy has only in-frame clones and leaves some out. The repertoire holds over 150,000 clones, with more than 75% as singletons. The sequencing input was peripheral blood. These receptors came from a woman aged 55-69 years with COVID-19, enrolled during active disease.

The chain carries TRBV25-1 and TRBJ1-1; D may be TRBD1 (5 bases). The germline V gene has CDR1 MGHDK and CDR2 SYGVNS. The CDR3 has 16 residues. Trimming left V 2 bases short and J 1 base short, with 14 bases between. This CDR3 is CASSEEAGYQNTEAFF. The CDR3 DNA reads TGTGCCAGCAGTGAAGAGGCAGGGTATCAGAACACTGAAGCTTTCTTT.

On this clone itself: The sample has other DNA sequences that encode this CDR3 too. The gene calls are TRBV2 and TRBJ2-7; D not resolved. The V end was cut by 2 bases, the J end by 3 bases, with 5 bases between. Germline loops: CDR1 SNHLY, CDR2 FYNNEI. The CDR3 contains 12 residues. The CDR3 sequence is CASSETSYEQYF. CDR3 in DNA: TGTGCCAGCAGTGAAACCAGCTACGAGCAGTACTTC.

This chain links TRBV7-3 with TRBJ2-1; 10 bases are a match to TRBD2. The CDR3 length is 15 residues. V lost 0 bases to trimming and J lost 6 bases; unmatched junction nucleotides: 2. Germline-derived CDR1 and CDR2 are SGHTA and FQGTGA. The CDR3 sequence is CASSLTGTSANEQFF. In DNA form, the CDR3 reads TGTGCCAGCAGCTTAACTGGGACTAGCGCCAATGAGCAGTTCTTC. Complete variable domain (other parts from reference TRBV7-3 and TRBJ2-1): GAGVSQTPSNKVTEKGKYVELRCDPISGHTALYWYRQSLGQGPEFLIYFQGTGAADDSGLPNDRFFAVRPEGSVSTLKIQRTERGDSAVYLCASSLTGTSANEQFFGPGTRLTVL.

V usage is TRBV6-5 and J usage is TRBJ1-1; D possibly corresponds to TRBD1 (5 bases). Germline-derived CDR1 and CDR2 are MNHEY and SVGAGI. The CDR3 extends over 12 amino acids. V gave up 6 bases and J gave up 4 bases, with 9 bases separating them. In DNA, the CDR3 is TGTGCCAGCAGGGCAGGGTCCACTGAAGCTTTCTTT. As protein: CASRAGSTEAFF.

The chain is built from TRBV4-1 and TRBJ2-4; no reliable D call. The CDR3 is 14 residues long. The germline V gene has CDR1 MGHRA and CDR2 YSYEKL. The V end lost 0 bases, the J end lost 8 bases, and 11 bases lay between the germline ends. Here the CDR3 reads CASSQEGSFDIQYF. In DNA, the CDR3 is TGCGCCAGCAGCCAAGAAGGTAGCTTCGACATTCAGTACTTC.

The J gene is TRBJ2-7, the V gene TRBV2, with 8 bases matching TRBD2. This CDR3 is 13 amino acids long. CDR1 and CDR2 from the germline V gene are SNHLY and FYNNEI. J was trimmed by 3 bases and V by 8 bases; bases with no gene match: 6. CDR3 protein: CASSGRGDYEQYV. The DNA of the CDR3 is TGTGCCAGCTCCGGGCGGGGGGACTACGAGCAGTACGTC.

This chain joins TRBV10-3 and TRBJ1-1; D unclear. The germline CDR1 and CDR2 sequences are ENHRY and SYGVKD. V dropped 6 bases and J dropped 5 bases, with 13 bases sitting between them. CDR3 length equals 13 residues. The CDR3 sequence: CAIRAGGGTEAFF. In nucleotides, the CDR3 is TGTGCCATCAGAGCTGGTGGCGGGACTGAAGCTTTCTTT.

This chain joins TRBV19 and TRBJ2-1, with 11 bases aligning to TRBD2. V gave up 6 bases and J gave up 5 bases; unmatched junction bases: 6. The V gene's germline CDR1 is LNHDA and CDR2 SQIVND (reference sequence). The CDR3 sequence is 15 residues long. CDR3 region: CASSPSGRINNEQFF. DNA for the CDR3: TGTGCCAGTAGCCCTAGCGGGAGGATTAACAATGAGCAGTTCTTC. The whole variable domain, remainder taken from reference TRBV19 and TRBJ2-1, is DGGITQSPKYLFRKEGQNVTLSCEQNLNHDAMYWYRQDPGQGLRLIYYSQIVNDFQKGDIAEGYSVSREKKESFPLTVTSAQKNPTAFYLCASSPSGRINNEQFFGPGTRLTVL.

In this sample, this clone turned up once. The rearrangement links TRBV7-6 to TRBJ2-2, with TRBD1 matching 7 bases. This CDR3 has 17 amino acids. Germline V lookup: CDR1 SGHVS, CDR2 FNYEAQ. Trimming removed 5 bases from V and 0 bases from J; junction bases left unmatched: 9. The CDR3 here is CASSLIGGQTNTGELFF. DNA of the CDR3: TGTGCCAGCAGCCTAATAGGGGGACAGACGAACACCGGGGAGCTGTTTTTT. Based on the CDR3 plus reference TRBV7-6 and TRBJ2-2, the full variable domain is GAGVSQSPRYKVTKRGQDVALRCDPISGHVSLYWYRQALGQGPEFLTYFNYEAQQDKSGLPNDRFSAERPEGSISTLTIQRTEQRDSAMYRCASSLIGGQTNTGELFFGEGSRLTVL.

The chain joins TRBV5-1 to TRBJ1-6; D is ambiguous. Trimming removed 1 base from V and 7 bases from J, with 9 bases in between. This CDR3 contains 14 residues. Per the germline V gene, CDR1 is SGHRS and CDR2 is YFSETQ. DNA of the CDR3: TGCGCCAGCAGCTTGTCGCAGGTGAATTCACCCCTCCACTTT. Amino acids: CASSLSQVNSPLHF.

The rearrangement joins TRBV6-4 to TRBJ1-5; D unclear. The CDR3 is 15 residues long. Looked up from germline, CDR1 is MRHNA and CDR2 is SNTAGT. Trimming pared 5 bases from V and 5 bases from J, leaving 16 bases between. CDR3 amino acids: CASSQVRGFDQPQHF. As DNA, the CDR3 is TGTGCCAGCAGTCAAGTGCGGGGATTCGATCAGCCCCAGCATTTT.

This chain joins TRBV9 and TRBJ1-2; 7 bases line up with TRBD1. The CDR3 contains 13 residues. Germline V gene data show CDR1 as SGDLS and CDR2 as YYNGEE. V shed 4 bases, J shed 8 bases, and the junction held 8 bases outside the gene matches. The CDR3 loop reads CASSRRGDFGYTF. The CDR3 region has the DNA TGTGCCAGCAGCCGCAGGGGGGATTTCGGCTACACCTTC.

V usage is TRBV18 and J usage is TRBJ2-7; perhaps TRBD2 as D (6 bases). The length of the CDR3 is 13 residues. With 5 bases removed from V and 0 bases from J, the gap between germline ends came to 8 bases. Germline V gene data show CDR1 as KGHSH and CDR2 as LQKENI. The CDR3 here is CASSDGSSYEQYF. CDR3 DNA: TGTGCCAGCTCAGACGGGAGCTCCTACGAGCAGTACTTC. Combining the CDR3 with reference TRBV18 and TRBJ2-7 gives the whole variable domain NAGVMQNPRHLVRRRGQEARLRCSPMKGHSHVYWYRQLPEEGLKFMVYLQKENIIDESGMPKERFSAEFPKEGPSILRIQQVVRGDSAAYFCASSDGSSYEQYFGPGTRLTVT.

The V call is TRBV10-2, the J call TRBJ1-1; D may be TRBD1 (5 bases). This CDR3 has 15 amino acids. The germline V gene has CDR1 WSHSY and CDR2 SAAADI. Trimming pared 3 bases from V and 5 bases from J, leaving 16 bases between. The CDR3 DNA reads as TGCGCCAGCAGTGATCTTGCCAGGGCGCGGACTGAAGCTTTCTTT. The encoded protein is CASSDLARARTEAFF.

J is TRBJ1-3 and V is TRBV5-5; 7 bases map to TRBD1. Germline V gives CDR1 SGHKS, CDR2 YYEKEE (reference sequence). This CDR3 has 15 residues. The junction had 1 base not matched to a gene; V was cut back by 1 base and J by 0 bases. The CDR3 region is CASSLTGVSGNTIYF. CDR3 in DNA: TGTGCCAGCAGCTTGACAGGGGTCTCTGGAAACACCATATATTTT.

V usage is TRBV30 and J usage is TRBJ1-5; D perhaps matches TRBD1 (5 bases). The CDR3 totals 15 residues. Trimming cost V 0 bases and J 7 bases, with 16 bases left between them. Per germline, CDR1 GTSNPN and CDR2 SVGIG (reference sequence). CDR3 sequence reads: CAWSVNMQGGQPQHF. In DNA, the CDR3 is TGTGCCTGGAGTGTTAATATGCAGGGAGGACAGCCCCAGCATTTT.

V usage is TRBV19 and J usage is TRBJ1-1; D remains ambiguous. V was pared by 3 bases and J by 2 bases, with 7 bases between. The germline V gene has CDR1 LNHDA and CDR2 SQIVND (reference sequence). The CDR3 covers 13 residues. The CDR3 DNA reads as TGTGCCAGTAGTATCAGAAAAAACACTGAAGCTTTCTTT. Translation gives CASSIRKNTEAFF.

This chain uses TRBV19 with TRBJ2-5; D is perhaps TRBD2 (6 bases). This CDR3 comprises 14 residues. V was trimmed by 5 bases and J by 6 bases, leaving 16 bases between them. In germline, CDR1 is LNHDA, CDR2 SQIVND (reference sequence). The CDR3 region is CASSSRPGVQTQYF. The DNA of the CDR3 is TGTGCCAGTAGTTCGCGACCGGGGGTGCAGACCCAGTACTTC.

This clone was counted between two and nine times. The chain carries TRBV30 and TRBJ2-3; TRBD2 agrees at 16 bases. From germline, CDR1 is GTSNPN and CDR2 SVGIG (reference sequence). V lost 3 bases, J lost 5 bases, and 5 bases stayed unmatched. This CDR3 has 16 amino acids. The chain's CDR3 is CAWREGLAGGQDTQYF. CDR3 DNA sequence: TGTGCCTGGAGGGAGGGACTAGCGGGGGGGCAAGATACGCAGTATTTT.

The CDR3 DNA is TGTGCCAGCAGCCAAGCTTCTCTCCCGGGGGCCAAAAACATTCAGTACTTC. Translated: CASSQASLPGAKNIQYF. This chain uses TRBV3-1 (or the pseudogene TRBV3-2) with TRBJ2-4, with a tentative D call TRBD2 (5 bases). Germline V gene lookup returns CDR1 LGHDT and CDR2 YNNKEL (reference sequence). This CDR3 has 17 amino acids. Trimming stripped 1 base from V and 1 base from J, with 14 bases between.

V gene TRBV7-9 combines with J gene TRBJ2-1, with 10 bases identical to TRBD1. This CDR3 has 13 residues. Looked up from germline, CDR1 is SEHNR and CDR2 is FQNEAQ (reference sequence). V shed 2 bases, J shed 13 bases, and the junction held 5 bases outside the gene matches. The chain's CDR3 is CASSLTGTGEQFF. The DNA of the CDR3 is TGTGCCAGCAGCTTAACCGGGACAGGGGAACAGTTCTTC.

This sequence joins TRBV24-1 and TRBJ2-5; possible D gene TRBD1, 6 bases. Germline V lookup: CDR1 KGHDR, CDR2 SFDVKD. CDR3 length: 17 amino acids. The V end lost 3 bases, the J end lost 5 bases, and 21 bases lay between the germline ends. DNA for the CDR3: TGTGCCACCAGTGATCCCGTAGGGCAGGGGCTGGGGGAGACCCAGTACTTC. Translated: CATSDPVGQGLGETQYF.

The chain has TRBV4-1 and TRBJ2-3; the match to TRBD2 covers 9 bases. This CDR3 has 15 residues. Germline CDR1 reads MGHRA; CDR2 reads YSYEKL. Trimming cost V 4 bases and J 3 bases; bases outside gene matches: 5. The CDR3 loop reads CASSPLTSGTDTQYF. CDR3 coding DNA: TGCGCCAGCAGCCCTCTGACTAGCGGAACAGATACGCAGTATTTT.

DNA of the CDR3: TGTGCCAGCAGCTTGGACAGCTCTGGGGCCAACGTCCTGACTTTC. Residues: CASSLDSSGANVLTF. The chain uses TRBV5-6 and TRBJ2-6; D gene uncertain. With 0 bases removed from V and 0 bases from J, the gap between germline ends came to 4 bases. The CDR3 is 15 residues long. Germline V CDR1 and CDR2: SGHDT, YYEEEE. Together with reference TRBV5-6 and TRBJ2-6, the CDR3 gives the full variable domain: DAGVTQSPTHLIKTRGQQVTLRCSPKSGHDTVSWYQQALGQGPQFIFQYYEEEERQRGNFPDRFSGHQFPNYSSELNVNALLLGDSALYLCASSLDSSGANVLTFGAGSRLTVL.

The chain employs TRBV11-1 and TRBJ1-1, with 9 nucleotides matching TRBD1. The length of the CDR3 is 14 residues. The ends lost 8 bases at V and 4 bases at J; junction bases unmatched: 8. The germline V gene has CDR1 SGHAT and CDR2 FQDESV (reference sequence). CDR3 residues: CASRSYRGLTEAFF. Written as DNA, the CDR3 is TGTGCCAGCCGGTCGTACAGGGGGCTCACTGAAGCTTTCTTT.

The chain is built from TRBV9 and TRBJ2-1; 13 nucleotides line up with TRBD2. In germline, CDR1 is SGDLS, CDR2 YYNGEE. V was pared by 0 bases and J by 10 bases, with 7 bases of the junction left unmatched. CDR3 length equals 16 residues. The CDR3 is CASSVADGLAGDEQFF. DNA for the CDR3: TGTGCCAGCAGCGTAGCTGACGGACTAGCGGGAGACGAGCAGTTCTTC.

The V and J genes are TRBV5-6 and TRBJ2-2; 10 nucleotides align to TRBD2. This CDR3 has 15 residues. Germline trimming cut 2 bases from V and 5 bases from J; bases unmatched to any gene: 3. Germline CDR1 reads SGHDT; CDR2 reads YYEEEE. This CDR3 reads CASSFSGGSTGELFF. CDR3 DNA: TGTGCCAGCAGCTTTAGCGGGGGGAGTACCGGGGAGCTGTTTTTT.

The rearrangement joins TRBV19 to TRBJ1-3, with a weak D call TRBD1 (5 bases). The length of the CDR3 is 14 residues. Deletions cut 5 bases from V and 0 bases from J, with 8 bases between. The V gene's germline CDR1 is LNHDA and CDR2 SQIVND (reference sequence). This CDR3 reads CASSRQISGNTIYF. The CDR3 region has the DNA TGTGCCAGTAGTCGACAGATCTCTGGAAACACCATATATTTT.

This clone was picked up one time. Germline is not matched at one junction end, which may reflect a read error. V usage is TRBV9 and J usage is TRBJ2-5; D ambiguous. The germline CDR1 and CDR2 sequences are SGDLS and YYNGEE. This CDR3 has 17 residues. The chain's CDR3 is CASSVDPPAGVQDTQYF. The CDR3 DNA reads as TGTGCCAGCAGCGTAGACCCCCCTGCTGGTGTACAAGATACCCAGTACTTC.

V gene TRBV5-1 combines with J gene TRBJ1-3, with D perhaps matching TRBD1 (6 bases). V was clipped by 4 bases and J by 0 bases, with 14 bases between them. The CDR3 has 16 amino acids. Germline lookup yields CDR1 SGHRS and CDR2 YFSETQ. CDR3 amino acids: CASSPQGPSSGNTIYF. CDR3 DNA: TGCGCCAGCAGCCCCCAGGGGCCAAGCTCTGGAAACACCATATATTTT.